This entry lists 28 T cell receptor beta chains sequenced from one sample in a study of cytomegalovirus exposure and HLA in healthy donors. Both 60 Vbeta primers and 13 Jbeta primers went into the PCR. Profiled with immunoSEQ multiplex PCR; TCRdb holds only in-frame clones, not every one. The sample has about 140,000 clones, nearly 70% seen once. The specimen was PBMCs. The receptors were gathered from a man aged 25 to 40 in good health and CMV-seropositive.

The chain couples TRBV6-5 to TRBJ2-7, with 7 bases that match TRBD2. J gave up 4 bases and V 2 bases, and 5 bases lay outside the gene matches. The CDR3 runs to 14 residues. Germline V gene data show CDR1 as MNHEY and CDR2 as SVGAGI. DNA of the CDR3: TGTGCCAGCAGTTACGGGCGGGAGAATTACGAGCAGTACTTC. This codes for CASSYGRENYEQYF.

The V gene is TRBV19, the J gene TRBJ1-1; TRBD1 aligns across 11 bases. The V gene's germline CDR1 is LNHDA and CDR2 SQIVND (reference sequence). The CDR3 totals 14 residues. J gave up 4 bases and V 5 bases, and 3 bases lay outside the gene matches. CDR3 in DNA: TGTGCCAGTAGTGGACAGGGGGCGGGCACTGAAGCTTTCTTT. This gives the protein CASSGQGAGTEAFF.

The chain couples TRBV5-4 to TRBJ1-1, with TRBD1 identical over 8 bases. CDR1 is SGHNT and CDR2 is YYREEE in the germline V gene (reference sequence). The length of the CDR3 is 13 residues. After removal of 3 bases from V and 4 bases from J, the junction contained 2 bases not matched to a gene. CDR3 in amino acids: CASSSGQGTEAFF. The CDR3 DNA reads TGTGCCAGCAGCTCTGGACAGGGCACTGAAGCTTTCTTT. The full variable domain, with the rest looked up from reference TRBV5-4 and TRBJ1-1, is ETGVTQSPTHLIKTRGQQVTLRCSSQSGHNTVSWYQQALGQGPQFIFQYYREEENGRGNFPPRFSGLQFPNYSSELNVNALELDDSALYLCASSSGQGTEAFFGQGTRLTVV.

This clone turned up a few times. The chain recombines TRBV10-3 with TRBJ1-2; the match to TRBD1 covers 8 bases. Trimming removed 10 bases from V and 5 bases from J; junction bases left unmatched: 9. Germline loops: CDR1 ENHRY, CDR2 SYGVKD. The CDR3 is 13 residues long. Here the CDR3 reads CATLQGVGYGYTF. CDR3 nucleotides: TGTGCCACCTTACAGGGGGTGGGATATGGCTACACCTTC.

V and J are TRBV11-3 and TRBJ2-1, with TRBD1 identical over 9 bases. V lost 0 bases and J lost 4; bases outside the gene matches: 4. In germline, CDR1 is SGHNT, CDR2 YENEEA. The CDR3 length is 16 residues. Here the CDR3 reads CASSLDWTGAYNEQFF. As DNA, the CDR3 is TGTGCCAGCAGCTTAGATTGGACAGGGGCTTACAATGAGCAGTTCTTC.

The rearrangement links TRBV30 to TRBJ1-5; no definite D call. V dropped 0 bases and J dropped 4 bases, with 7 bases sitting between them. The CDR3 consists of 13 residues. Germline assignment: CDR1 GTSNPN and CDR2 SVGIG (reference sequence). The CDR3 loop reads CAWSVRENQPQHF. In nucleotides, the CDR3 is TGTGCCTGGAGTGTACGAGAGAATCAGCCCCAGCATTTT.

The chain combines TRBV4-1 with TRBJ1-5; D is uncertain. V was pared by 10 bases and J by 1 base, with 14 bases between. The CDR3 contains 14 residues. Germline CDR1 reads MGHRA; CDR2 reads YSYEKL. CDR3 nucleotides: TGCGCCACCTCCGACACCTTAAGCAATCAGCCCCAGCATTTT. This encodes CATSDTLSNQPQHF.

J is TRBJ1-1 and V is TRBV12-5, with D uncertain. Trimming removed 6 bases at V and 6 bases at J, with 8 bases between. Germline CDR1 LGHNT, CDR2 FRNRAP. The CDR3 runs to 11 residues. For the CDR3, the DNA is TGTGCTAGTGGAACGGTCTCTGAAGCTTTCTTT. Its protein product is CASGTVSEAFF.

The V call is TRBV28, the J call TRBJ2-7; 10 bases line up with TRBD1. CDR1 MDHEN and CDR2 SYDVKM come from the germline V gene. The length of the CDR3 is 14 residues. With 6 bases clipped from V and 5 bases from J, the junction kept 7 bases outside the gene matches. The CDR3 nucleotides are TGTGCCAGCAGGCCCCGGGACAGGGGCCACGAGCAGTACTTC. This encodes CASRPRDRGHEQYF.

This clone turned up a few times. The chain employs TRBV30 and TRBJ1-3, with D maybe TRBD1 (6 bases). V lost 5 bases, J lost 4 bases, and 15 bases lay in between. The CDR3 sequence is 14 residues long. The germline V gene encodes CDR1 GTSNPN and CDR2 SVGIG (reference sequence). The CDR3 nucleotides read TGTGCCTGGGGAACCACCGGGACAGGAAACACCATATATTTT. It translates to CAWGTTGTGNTIYF.

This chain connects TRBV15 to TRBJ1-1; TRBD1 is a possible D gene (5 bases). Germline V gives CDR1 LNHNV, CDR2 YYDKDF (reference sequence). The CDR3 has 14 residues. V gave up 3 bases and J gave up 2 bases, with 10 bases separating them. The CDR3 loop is CATSRDGGNTEAFF. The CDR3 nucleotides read TGTGCCACCAGCAGGGACGGGGGAAACACTGAAGCTTTCTTT.

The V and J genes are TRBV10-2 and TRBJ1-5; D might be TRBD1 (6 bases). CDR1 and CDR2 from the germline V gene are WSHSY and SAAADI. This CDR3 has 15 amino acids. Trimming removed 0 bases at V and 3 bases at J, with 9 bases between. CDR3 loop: CASSESGQPNQPQHF. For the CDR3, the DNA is TGCGCCAGCAGTGAGTCGGGACAACCCAATCAGCCCCAGCATTTT.

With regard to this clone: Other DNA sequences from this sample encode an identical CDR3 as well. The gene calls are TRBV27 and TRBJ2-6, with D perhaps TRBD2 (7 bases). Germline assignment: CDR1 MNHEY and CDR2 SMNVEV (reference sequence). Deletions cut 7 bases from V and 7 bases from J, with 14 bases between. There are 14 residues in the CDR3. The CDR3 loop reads CASTSRGGANVLTF. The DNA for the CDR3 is TGTGCCAGCACTTCAAGGGGGGGAGCCAACGTCCTGACTTTC.

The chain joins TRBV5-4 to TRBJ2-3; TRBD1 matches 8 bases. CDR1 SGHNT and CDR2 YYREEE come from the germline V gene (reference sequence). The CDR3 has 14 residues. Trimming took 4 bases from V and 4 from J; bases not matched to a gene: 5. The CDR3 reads CASSLSQGADTQYF. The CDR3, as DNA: TGTGCCAGCAGCCTATCACAGGGGGCAGATACGCAGTATTTT.

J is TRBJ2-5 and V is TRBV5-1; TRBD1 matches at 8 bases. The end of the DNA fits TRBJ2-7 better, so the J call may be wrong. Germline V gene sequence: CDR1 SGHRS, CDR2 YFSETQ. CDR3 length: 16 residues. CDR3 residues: CASSDGQGAFGNEQYF. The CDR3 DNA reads TGCGCCAGCAGCGACGGACAGGGCGCCTTTGGGAACGAGCAGTACTTC.

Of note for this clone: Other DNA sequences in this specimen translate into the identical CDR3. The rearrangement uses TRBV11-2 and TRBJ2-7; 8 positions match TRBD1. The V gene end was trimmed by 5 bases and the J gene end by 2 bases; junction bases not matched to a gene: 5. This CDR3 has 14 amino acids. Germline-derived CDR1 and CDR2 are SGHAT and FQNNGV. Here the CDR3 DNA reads TGTGCCAGCAGCCTCGGGACAGGTACCTACGAGCAGTACTTC. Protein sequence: CASSLGTGTYEQYF.

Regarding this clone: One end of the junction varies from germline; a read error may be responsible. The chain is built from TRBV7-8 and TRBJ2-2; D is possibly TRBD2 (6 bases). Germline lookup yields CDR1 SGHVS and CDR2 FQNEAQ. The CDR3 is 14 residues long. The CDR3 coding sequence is TGTGCCAGCAGCTGGGATCCAGGCACCGGGGGGCTGTTTTTT. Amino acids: CASSWDPGTGGLFF. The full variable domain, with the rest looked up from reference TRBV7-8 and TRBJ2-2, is GAGVSQSPRYKVAKRGQDVALRCDPISGHVSLFWYQQALGQGPEFLTYFQNEAQLDKSGLPSDRFFAERPEGSVSTLKIQRTQQEDSAVYLCASSWDPGTGGLFFGEGSRLTVL.

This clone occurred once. CDR3 in DNA: TGTGCCAGCACCCCGAGGCAGGGCCTGGGTTCACCCCTCCACTTT. It codes for CASTPRQGLGSPLHF. The genes are TRBV7-8 and TRBJ1-6; D is perhaps TRBD1 (5 bases). The V gene's germline CDR1 is SGHVS and CDR2 FQNEAQ. The CDR3 covers 15 residues. The V end lost 7 bases, the J end lost 9 bases, and 19 bases lay between the germline ends.

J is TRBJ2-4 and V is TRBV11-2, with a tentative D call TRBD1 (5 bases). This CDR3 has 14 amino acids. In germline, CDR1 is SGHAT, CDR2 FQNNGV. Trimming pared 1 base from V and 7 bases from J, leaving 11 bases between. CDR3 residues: CASSLGQSGNIQYF. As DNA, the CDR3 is TGTGCCAGCAGCTTAGGACAGTCTGGGAACATTCAGTACTTC.

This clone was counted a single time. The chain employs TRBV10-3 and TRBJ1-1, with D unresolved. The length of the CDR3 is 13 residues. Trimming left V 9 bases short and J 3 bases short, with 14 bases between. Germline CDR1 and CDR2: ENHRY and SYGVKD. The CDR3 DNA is TGTGCCATGGGGAGAGACCGGGACACTGAAGCTTTCTTT. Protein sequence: CAMGRDRDTEAFF.

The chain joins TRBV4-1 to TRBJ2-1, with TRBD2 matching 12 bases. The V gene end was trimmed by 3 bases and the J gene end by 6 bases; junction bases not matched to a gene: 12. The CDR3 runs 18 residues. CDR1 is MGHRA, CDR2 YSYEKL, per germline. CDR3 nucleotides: TGCGCCAGCAGCCATTCTAGCGGGAGGGCCCAGGTGGGCAATGAGCAGTTCTTC. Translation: CASSHSSGRAQVGNEQFF.

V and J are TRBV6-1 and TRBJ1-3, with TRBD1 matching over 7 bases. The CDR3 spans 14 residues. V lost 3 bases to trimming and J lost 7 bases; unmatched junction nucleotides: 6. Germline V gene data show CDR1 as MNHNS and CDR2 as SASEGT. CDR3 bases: TGTGCCAGCAGTGATACAGGGGTGGGCAACACCATATATTTT. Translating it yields CASSDTGVGNTIYF.

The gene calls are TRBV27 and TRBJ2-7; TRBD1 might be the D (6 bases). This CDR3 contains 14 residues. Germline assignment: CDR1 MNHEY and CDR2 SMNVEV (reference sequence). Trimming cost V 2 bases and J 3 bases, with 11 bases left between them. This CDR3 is CASSLQGTVYEQYF. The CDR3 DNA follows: TGTGCCAGCAGTTTACAGGGGACCGTCTACGAGCAGTACTTC.

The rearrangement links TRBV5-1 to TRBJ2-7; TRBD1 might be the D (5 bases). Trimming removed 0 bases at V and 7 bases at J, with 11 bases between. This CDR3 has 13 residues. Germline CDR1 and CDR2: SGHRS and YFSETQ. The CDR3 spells CASSLDPPGEQYF. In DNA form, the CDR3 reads TGCGCCAGCAGCTTGGATCCGCCAGGGGAGCAGTACTTC.

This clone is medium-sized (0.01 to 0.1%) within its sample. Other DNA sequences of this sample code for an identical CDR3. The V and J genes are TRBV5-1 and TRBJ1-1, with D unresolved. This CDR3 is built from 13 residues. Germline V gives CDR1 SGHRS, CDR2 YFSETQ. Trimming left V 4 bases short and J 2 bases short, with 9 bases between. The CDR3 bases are TGCGCCAGCAGCCTGGGTAGAAACACTGAAGCTTTCTTT. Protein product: CASSLGRNTEAFF.

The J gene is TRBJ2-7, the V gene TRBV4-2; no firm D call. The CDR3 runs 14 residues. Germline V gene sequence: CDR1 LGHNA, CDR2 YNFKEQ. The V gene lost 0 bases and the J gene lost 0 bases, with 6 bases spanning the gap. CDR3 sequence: CASSQEASSYEQYF. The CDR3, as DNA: TGTGCCAGCAGCCAAGAGGCCAGCTCCTACGAGCAGTACTTC.

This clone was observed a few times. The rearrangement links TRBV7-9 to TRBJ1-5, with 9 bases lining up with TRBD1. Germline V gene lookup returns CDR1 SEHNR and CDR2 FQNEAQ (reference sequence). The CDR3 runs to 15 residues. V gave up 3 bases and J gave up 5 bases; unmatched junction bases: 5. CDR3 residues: CASSLDRGIHQPQHF. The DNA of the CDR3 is TGTGCCAGCAGCTTGGACAGGGGTATTCATCAGCCCCAGCATTTT.

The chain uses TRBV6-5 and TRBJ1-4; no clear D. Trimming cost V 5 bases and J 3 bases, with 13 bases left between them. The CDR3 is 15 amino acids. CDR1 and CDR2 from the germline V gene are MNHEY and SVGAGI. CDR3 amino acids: CASSLEGSPNEKLFF. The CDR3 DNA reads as TGTGCCAGCAGTCTCGAGGGATCTCCTAATGAAAAACTGTTTTTT.